This T cell receptor (beta chain) was recovered during a study of T cells after yellow fever vaccination. Study results and caveats: Weaker overall, the secondary response nonetheless peaked faster (day 5 versus 15). Researchers noted that a small share of clonotypes showed up in both CD4 and CD8 compartments. Subsequent booster samples again held most clones from primary vaccination (less than 98% CD4, about 85% CD8).

Template-switching 5'RACE yielded the TCR cDNA; a universal primer site and UMIs were added in the process. TCRdb re-called the 5' RACE reads with MiXCR, one entry per CDR3 protein. The sample carries 450,000 to 550,000 distinct CDR3 sequences, about a fifth recorded once. The table lists this clonotype with a few counts. Antigen unknown. Trimming took 6 bases from V and 8 from J; bases not matched to a gene: 10. CDR3 length: 14 amino acids. The sample in question was PBMCs, obtained less than 25 days after the first yellow fever vaccination. The receptor's source is a man aged 18 to 29 who received the YFV17D yellow fever vaccine. V is TRBV12-3 or TRBV12-4 and J is TRBJ1-2, with 9 bases aligning to TRBD1. In nucleotides, the CDR3 is TGTGCCAGCAGCCCCGAACAGGGGGCACGGGGCTACACCTTC. It codes for CASSPEQGARGYTF.